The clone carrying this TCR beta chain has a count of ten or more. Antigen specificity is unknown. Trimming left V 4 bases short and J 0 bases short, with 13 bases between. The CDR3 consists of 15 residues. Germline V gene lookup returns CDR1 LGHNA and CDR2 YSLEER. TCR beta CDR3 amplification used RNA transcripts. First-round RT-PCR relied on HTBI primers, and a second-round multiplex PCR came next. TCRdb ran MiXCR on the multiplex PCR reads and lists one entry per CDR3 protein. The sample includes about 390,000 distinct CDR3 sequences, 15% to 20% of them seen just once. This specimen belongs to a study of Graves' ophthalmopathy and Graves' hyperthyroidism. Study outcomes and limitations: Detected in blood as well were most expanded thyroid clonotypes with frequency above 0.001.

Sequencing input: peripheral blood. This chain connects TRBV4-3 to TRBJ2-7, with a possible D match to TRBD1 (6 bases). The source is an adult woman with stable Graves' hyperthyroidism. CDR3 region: CASSLYRDISYEQYF. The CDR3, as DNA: TGCGCCAGCAGCCTCTACCGGGACATCTCCTACGAGCAGTACTTC.